The T cell receptor (beta chain) described here comes from a study of blood T cell repertoires in COVID-19. TCRdb's copy holds only in-frame clones and misses some; the assay was immunoSEQ multiplex PCR. There are more than 85,000 clones in the sample; more than 75% occur only once, and about 3.5% lies in the top ten. Germline CDR1 KGHDR, CDR2 SFDVKD. The V and J ends lost 4 bases and 1 base, in that order; junction bases with no gene match: 6. The length of the CDR3 is 17 residues. The receptor was isolated from a woman aged 45-65 years with acute or convalescent COVID-19. Input material: peripheral blood. The chain is built from TRBV24-1 and TRBJ2-2; 9 nucleotides agree with TRBD1. The CDR3 spells CATSERDRVLNTGELFF. CDR3 nucleotides: TGTGCCACCAGTGAAAGGGACAGGGTTTTGAACACCGGGGAGCTGTTTTTT.